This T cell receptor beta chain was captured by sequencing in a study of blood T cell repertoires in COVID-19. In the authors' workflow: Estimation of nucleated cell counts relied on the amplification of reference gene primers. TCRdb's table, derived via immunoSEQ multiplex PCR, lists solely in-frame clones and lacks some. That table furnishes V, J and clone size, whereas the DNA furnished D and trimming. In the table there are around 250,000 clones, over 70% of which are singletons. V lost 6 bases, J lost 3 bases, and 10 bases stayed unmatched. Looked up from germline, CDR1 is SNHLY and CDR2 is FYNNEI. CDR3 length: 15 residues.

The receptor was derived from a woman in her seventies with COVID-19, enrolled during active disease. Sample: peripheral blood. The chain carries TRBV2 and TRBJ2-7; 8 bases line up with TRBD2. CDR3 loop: CASSAGRDQIYEQYF. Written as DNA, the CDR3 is TGTGCCAGCAGCGCCGGGAGGGACCAGATCTACGAGCAGTACTTC.